The clone carrying this T cell receptor beta chain has more than one count but fewer than ten. This sample stems from a study of graft-versus-host responses after intestinal transplantation. Findings and caveats of the study: Elevated graft-versus-host to host-versus-graft clonal ratios in allografts were recorded for patients with graft-donor T cell macrochimerism. Some GvH clones appeared in ileal mucosa or blood before recipient bone marrow.

TCRdb keeps only in-frame clones here, not all; method: immunoSEQ multiplex PCR. The repertoire holds some 10,000 clones, with 25% to 30% as singletons. J was trimmed by 3 bases and V by 5 bases; bases with no gene match: 18. This CDR3 region has 20 residues. Germline V gene lookup returns CDR1 MNHEY and CDR2 SMNVEV (reference sequence). Sequenced material: alloreactive CD4+ T cells from a mixed lymphocyte reaction culture, taken before intestinal transplant. As to subset: CFSE-low proliferating T cells sorted from approximately 6-day pre-transplant mixed lymphocyte reaction (GvH or HvG direction). This chain links TRBV27 with TRBJ2-3; TRBD2 aligns across 12 bases. The clonotype was recovered from a human patient who received an intestinal transplant. This CDR3 is CASSPWTSGMPQFRTDTQYF. DNA of the CDR3: TGTGCCAGCAGTCCCTGGACTAGCGGGATGCCGCAATTTCGTACAGATACGCAGTATTTT.